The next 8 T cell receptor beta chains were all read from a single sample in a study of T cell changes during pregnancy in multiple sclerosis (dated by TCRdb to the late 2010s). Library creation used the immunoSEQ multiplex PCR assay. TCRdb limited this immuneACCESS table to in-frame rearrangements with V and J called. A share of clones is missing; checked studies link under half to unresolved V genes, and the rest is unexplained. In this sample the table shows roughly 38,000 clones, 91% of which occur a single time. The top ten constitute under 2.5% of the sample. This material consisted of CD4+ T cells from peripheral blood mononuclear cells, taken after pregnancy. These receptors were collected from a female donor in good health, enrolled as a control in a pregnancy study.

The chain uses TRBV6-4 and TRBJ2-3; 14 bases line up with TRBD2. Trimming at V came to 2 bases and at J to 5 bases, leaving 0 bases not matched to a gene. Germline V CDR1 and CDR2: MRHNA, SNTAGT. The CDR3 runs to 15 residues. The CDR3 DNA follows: TGTGCCAGCAGTGACGGGACTAGCGGGGGAGATACGCAGTATTTT. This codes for CASSDGTSGGDTQYF.

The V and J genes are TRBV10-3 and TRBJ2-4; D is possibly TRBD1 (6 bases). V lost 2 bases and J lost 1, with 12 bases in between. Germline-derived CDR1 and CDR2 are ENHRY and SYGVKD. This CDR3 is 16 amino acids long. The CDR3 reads CAISEGPTGAKNIQYF. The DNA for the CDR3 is TGTGCCATCAGTGAGGGACCCACAGGGGCCAAAAACATTCAGTACTTC.

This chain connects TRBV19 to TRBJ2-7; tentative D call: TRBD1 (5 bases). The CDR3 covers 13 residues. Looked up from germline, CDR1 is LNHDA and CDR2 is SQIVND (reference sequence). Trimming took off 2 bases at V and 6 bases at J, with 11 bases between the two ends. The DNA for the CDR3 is TGTGCCAGTAGTATACTAAGGGGCGGCGAGCAGTACTTC. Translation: CASSILRGGEQYF.

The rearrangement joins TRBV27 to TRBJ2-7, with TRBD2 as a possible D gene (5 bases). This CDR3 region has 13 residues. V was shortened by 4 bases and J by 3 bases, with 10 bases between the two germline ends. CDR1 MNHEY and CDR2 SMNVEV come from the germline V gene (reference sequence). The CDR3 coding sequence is TGTGCCAGCAGTTCTGCGGGCCTCTACGAGCAGTACTTC. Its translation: CASSSAGLYEQYF.

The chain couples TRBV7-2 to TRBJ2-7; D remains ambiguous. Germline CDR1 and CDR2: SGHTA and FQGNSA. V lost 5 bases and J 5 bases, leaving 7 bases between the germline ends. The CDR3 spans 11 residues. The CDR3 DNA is TGTGCCAGCAGCCTATTCGACGAGCAGTACTTC. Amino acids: CASSLFDEQYF.

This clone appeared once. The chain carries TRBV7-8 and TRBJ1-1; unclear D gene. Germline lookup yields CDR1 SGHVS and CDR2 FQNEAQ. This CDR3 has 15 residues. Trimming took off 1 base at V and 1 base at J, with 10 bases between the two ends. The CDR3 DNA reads TGTGCCAGCAGCTTAGGAGCGCAGCCGAACACTGAAGCTTTCTTT. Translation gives CASSLGAQPNTEAFF.

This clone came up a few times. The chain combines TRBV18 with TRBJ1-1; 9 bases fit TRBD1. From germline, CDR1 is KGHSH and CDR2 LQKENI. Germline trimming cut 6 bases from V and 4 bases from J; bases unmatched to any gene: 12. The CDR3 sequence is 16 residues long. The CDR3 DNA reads TGTGCCAGCTCGCCCGGGACAGGGAAAGGGATCACTGAAGCTTTCTTT. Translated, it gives CASSPGTGKGITEAFF.

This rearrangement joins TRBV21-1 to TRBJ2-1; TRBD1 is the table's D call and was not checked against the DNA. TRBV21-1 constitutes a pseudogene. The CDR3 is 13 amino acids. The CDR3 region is CASSPTGNNEQFF. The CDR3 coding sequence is TGTGCCAGCAGCCCGACAGGGAACAATGAGCAGTTCTTC.